The 20 T cell receptor beta chains presented below share a single source sample, sequenced in a study of blood T cell repertoires in acute mononucleosis. Using immunoSEQ multiplex PCR, the repertoire was profiled, and TCRdb retains in-frame clones only, with some absent. The table shows 1,500 to 2,000 clones, with less than 25% occurring only once. Broader study findings: GLC-BM-specific selection apparently combined TCR alpha and beta motifs.

As for time point: convalescence about 6 months (5-8 months) after acute presentation (visit 7). The source was EBV GLC epitope tetramer+ CD8+ T cells sorted from PBMCs, collected during convalescence from infectious mononucleosis. As for subset: CD8 T cells binding tetramer with EBV BMLF1 280-288 peptide (GLC-BM). The receptors were sampled from a woman between 18 and 29 years old with infectious mononucleosis caused by EBV.

About this clone: This likely traces to a read error, being one base from a far larger clone. The identical CDR3 is also encoded by other nucleotide sequences in the sample. The chain is built from TRBV29-1 and TRBJ1-1, with 8 bases lining up with TRBD1. Germline-derived CDR1 and CDR2 are SQVTM and ANQGSEA. This CDR3 contains 13 residues. The CDR3 DNA reads as TGCAGCGTGGGGGGACAGGCGAACACTGTAGCTTTCTTT. Its protein product is CSVGGQANTVAFF. Full variable domain (remainder filled in from reference TRBV29-1 and TRBJ1-1): SAVISQKPSRDICQRGTSLTIQCQVDSQVTMMFWYRQQPGQSLTLIATANQGSEATYESGFVIDKFPISRPNLTFSTLTVSNMSPEDSSIYLCSVGGQANTVAFFGQGTRLTVV.

There are a few counts of this clone. V usage is TRBV2 and J usage is TRBJ1-5, with TRBD1 matching over 9 bases. CDR1 SNHLY and CDR2 FYNNEI come from the germline V gene. Unmatched junction bases numbered 3, after V lost 5 bases and J lost 7 bases. The length of the CDR3 is 13 residues. This chain's CDR3 is CASSYGTGQPQHF. The CDR3 region has the DNA TGTGCCAGCAGTTACGGGACAGGGCAGCCCCAGCATTTT.

V usage is TRBV23-1 and J usage is TRBJ1-2; 10 positions agree with TRBD1. TRBV23-1 is annotated as an ORF whose role is uncertain. CDR3 length: 15 amino acids. The CDR3 loop reads CKQSTRQGAHYGYTF. The CDR3 nucleotides read TGCAAGCAGTCAACGCGACAGGGGGCCCACTATGGCTACACCTTC.

This sequence joins TRBV9 and TRBJ2-7; 8 bases line up with TRBD2. The length of the CDR3 is 15 residues. CDR1 and CDR2 (germline): SGDLS, YYNGEE. The V gene end was trimmed by 4 bases and the J gene end by 3 bases; junction bases not matched to a gene: 9. The CDR3 sequence is CASSLTSGSIYEQYF. CDR3 sequence (DNA): TGTGCCAGCAGCCTGACCAGCGGGAGTATCTACGAGCAGTACTTC.

This clone is termed hyperexpanded. This sequence joins TRBV18 and TRBJ2-7, with D unclear. V was cut by 6 bases and J by 3 bases, with 15 bases left in between. This CDR3 region has 14 residues. CDR1 is KGHSH, CDR2 LQKENI, per germline. CDR3 amino acids: CASSPSQQFYEQYF. CDR3 in DNA: TGTGCCAGCTCCCCGTCACAGCAATTCTACGAGCAGTACTTC.

This chain connects TRBV27 to TRBJ2-1; TRBD2 matches at 7 bases. The CDR3 extends over 16 amino acids. Looked up from germline, CDR1 is MNHEY and CDR2 is SMNVEV (reference sequence). J was trimmed by 6 bases and V by 6 bases; bases with no gene match: 14. The CDR3 nucleotides read TGTGCCAGCAGCACCGACGGGACTATTCTCCCCAATGAGCAGTTCTTC. It codes for CASSTDGTILPNEQFF.

With regard to this clone: This sequence is one base from a far larger clone and is likely a read error. The sample carries other DNA sequences with the same CDR3. The gene calls are TRBV29-1 and TRBJ1-2; TRBD1 aligns across 7 bases. This CDR3 contains 12 residues. Germline loops: CDR1 SQVTM, CDR2 ANQGSEA. For the CDR3, the DNA is TGCAGGGTTGACGGGGAGGGGGCTGGGGACACCTTC. It codes for CRVDGEGAGDTF.

The J gene is TRBJ2-1, the V gene TRBV6-4, with TRBD1 identical over 8 bases. This CDR3 has 12 residues. CDR1 and CDR2 from the germline V gene are MRHNA and SNTAGT. After removal of 8 bases from V and 10 bases from J, the junction contained 7 bases not matched to a gene. The CDR3 protein is CASELWTGEQFF. CDR3 bases: TGTGCCAGCGAGCTCTGGACAGGGGAGCAGTTCTTC.

In this sample, this clone turned up once. This likely traces to a read error, being one base from a far larger clone. Without the conserved terminal phenylalanine or tryptophan, this CDR3 likely stems from a read error. The CDR3 sequence: CSADRGDGYTL. CDR3 coding DNA: TGCAGCGCAGACAGGGGAGATGGCTACACCCTC. The genes are TRBV29-1 and TRBJ1-2, with 8 positions matching TRBD1. CDR3 length equals 11 residues. Trimming removed 7 bases from V and 6 bases from J; junction bases left unmatched: 4. Germline assignment: CDR1 SQVTM and CDR2 ANQGSEA.

In this sample, this clone turned up a few times. A much larger clone differs from this one at a single base, so this may be a read error. The sample contains more than one DNA sequence encoding this CDR3. The chain combines TRBV29-1 with TRBJ1-2, with 7 bases lining up with TRBD1. This CDR3 spans 12 amino acids. Per germline, CDR1 SQVTM and CDR2 ANQGSEA. The CDR3 loop is CCVYGEGAGDTF. The CDR3 coding sequence is TGCTGCGTTTACGGGGAGGGGGCTGGGGACACCTTC.

This clone was seen more than once but under ten times. A much larger clonotype is one base distant, so this may be a read error. The chain combines TRBV13 with TRBJ1-2, with D possibly being TRBD1 (5 bases). Germline V gene data show CDR1 as PRHDT and CDR2 as FYEKMQ (reference sequence). This CDR3 contains 14 residues. V was pared by 6 bases and J by 4 bases, with 15 bases between. The chain's CDR3 is CASSEASGSYGYTF. DNA of the CDR3: TGTGCCAGCAGTGAAGCGTCAGGGTCCTATGGCTACACCTTC.

On this clone: A read error may be the cause here, since a much bigger clone is one base away. The chain recombines TRBV29-1 with TRBJ1-1; 8 bases line up with TRBD1. The V gene end was trimmed by 6 bases and the J gene end by 6 bases; junction bases not matched to a gene: 9. Germline loops: CDR1 SQVTM, CDR2 ANQGSEA. The CDR3 has 13 amino acids. The CDR3 DNA follows: TGCAGCGTGGGGGGACAGGCGTACTCTGAAGCTTTCTTT. The encoded protein is CSVGGQAYSEAFF.

This clone was seen many times. With a far larger clone one base away, a read error is the likely cause. The gene calls are TRBV5-1 and TRBJ2-7; the D gene is possibly TRBD2 (5 bases). V was trimmed by 1 base and J by 4 bases, leaving 18 bases between them. CDR1 is SGHRS, CDR2 YFSETQ, per germline. The CDR3 is 16 residues long. CDR3: CASSLRVGGSGYEQYF. CDR3 in DNA: TGCGCCAGCAGCTTGAGGGTAGGAGGCAGTGGTTACGAGCAGTACTTC.

V is TRBV29-1 and J is TRBJ1-1; D perhaps matches TRBD1 (5 bases). Germline CDR1 reads SQVTM; CDR2 reads ANQGSEA. The CDR3 runs 13 residues. Trimming cost V 6 bases and J 2 bases, with 13 bases left between them. The CDR3 loop reads CSVGGRLNTEAFF. The CDR3 DNA is TGCAGCGTGGGGGGACGCCTTAACACTGAAGCTTTCTTT. Drawing the rest from reference TRBV29-1 and TRBJ1-1, the complete variable domain is SAVISQKPSRDICQRGTSLTIQCQVDSQVTMMFWYRQQPGQSLTLIATANQGSEATYESGFVIDKFPISRPNLTFSTLTVSNMSPEDSSIYLCSVGGRLNTEAFFGQGTRLTVV.

As to this clone: A read error likely explains this, since a far larger clone differs by one base. The same CDR3 arises from other DNA sequences in this sample as well. The gene calls are TRBV29-1 and TRBJ1-2; 8 nucleotides match TRBD1. The CDR3 is made up of 11 amino acids. The trim removed 7 bases at V and 6 bases at J, leaving 4 bases unmatched. Germline CDR1 and CDR2: SQVTM and ANQGSEA. CDR3 DNA sequence: TGCAGCGCTGACAGGGGAGATGGCTACACCTTC. Translated: CSADRGDGYTF.

Worth noting for this clone: A read error may be the cause here, since a much bigger clone is one base away. The identical CDR3 is also encoded by other nucleotide sequences in the sample. The chain links TRBV29-1 to TRBJ1-1, with 8 nucleotides matching TRBD1. The CDR3 spans 13 residues. V lost 6 bases, J lost 6 bases, and 9 bases stayed unmatched. Germline CDR1 SQVTM, CDR2 ANQGSEA. CDR3 region: CSVGGQANSEAFF. CDR3 sequence (DNA): TGCAGCGTGGGGGGACAGGCTAACTCTGAAGCTTTCTTT.

This clone has only a few counts. A read error may be the cause here, since a much bigger clone is one base away. The sample carries other DNA sequences with the same CDR3. The rearrangement joins TRBV29-1 to TRBJ1-2, with a possible D match to TRBD1 (6 bases). The CDR3 runs 12 residues. V lost 3 bases, J lost 12 bases, and 17 bases lay in between. Germline V gene lookup returns CDR1 SQVTM and CDR2 ANQGSEA. The CDR3 DNA is TGCAGCGTTGATGGGGCGGGGGCGGGGGACACCTTC. The encoded protein is CSVDGAGAGDTF.

This clone was seen ten or more times. The rearrangement links TRBV6-4 to TRBJ2-1; weak D call: TRBD2 (5 bases). CDR3 length: 15 amino acids. Deletions cut 6 bases from V and 0 bases from J, with 12 bases between. Per the germline V gene, CDR1 is MRHNA and CDR2 is SNTAGT. In DNA, the CDR3 is TGTGCCAGCAGCACCGTAACTAGCTCCTACAATGAGCAGTTCTTC. Amino acids: CASSTVTSSYNEQFF.

This clone was seen a handful of times. The likely explanation is a read error, given a far larger clone one base away. V is TRBV29-1 and J is TRBJ1-1; 8 nucleotides match TRBD1. Germline values: CDR1 SQVTM, CDR2 ANQGSEA. J gave up 1 base and V 6 bases, and 4 bases lay outside the gene matches. The CDR3 sequence is 13 residues long. The CDR3 here is CSVRGQANTEAFF. The CDR3 nucleotides are TGCAGCGTGAGGGGACAGGCGAACACTGAAGCTTTCTTT.

This clone was seen a few times. A far larger clone is one base from this, pointing to a likely read error. The gene calls are TRBV11-3 and TRBJ2-7; D is unresolved. This CDR3 contains 11 residues. Deletions cut 4 bases from V and 3 bases from J, with 4 bases between. Looked up from germline, CDR1 is SGHNT and CDR2 is YENEEA. The CDR3, as DNA: TGTGCCAGCAGCTGGAACTACGAGCAGTACTTC. It encodes CASSWNYEQYF.